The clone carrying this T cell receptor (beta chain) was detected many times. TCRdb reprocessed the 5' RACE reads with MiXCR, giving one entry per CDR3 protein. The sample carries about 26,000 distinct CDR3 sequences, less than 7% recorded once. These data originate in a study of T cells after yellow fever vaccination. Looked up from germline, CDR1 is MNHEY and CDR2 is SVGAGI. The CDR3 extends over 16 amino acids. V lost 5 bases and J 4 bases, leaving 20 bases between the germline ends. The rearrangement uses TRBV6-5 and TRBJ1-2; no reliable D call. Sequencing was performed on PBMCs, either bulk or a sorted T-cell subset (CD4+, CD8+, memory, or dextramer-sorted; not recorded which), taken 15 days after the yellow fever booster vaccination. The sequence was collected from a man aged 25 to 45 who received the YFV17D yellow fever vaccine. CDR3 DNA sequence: TGTGCCAGCAGTCCCGGTTTGAGGGTTGGAGGCTATGGCTACACCTTC. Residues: CASSPGLRVGGYGYTF.